Below, 28 T cell receptor beta chains from the same sample are listed, as sequenced in a study of OX40 agonist ivuxolimab in advanced cancers. Only in-frame clones appear in the TCRdb table, and some are missing; sequencing was by immunoSEQ multiplex PCR. The sample has some 22,000 clones; more than 75% are singletons. This sample comprised CD4+ or CD8+ T cells sorted from blood, obtained in a trial of the OX40 agonist ivuxolimab. The receptor source for this set is an adult with an advanced solid tumor such as melanoma, head and neck, liver or kidney cancer.

The chain uses TRBV6-6 and TRBJ1-2; TRBD1 matches at 8 bases. V lost 7 bases to trimming and J lost 4 bases; unmatched junction nucleotides: 11. Germline CDR1 MNHNY, CDR2 SVGAGI (reference sequence). The CDR3 is 15 amino acids. CDR3 bases: TGTGCCAGCAATACCTTTACAGGGGGGGTCTATGGCTACACCTTC. Translation gives CASNTFTGGVYGYTF.

This clone was seen more than once but under ten times. This chain connects TRBV27 to TRBJ2-1; D is perhaps TRBD1 (6 bases). The germline gives CDR1 MNHEY, CDR2 SMNVEV (reference sequence). The CDR3 runs 15 residues. V gave up 3 bases and J gave up 7 bases, with 16 bases separating them. This CDR3 reads CASSLGRGMGNEQFF. CDR3 bases: TGTGCCAGCAGTTTGGGCAGGGGAATGGGGAATGAGCAGTTCTTC.

The genes are TRBV2 and TRBJ1-6; D may be TRBD1 (5 bases). This CDR3 spans 15 amino acids. The V gene's germline CDR1 is SNHLY and CDR2 FYNNEI. V was clipped by 6 bases and J by 7 bases, with 16 bases between them. The CDR3 here is CASRSRGDLNSPLHF. In nucleotides, the CDR3 is TGTGCCAGCAGATCTCGGGGGGATCTCAATTCACCCCTCCACTTT.

This rearrangement joins TRBV6-6 to TRBJ1-1; no definite D call. The CDR3 spans 13 residues. V lost 7 bases and J lost 4, with 13 bases in between. The germline V gene encodes CDR1 MNHNY and CDR2 SVGAGI (reference sequence). The CDR3 coding sequence is TGTGCCAGCACCCTGGGTGTTTCCACTGAAGCTTTCTTT. Protein: CASTLGVSTEAFF.

The V gene is TRBV4-3, the J gene TRBJ2-1; D may be TRBD2 (6 bases). The germline V gene encodes CDR1 LGHNA and CDR2 YSLEER. This CDR3 has 13 amino acids. Trimming shortened V by 0 bases and J by 8 bases, and 8 bases separated the two germline ends. The CDR3 nucleotides read TGCGCCAGCAGCCAAGAGGGGGGTCATGAGCAGTTCTTC. Protein product: CASSQEGGHEQFF.

The V and J genes are TRBV4-1 and TRBJ1-2; TRBD1 matches at 8 bases. Germline lookup yields CDR1 MGHRA and CDR2 YSYEKL. J gave up 4 bases and V 0 bases, and 4 bases lay outside the gene matches. This CDR3 spans 15 amino acids. The CDR3, as DNA: TGCGCCAGCAGCCAAGATGGGACAGGTCCCTATGGCTACACCTTC. It encodes CASSQDGTGPYGYTF.

V and J are TRBV2 and TRBJ2-2; D not certain. The CDR3 contains 13 residues. The germline V and J ends were trimmed by 0 bases and 6 bases, with 5 bases remaining between them. Germline loops: CDR1 SNHLY, CDR2 FYNNEI. In nucleotides, the CDR3 is TGTGCCAGCAGTGAAGCTATCCCCGGGGAGCTGTTTTTT. Translating it yields CASSEAIPGELFF.

The chain uses TRBV7-7 and TRBJ1-1; no definite D call. The V end was cut by 6 bases, the J end by 0 bases, with 11 bases between. The CDR3 runs 14 residues. Germline V gene lookup returns CDR1 SSHAT and CDR2 FNYEAQ (reference sequence). The chain's CDR3 is CASRSAGMNTEAFF. For the CDR3, the DNA is TGTGCCAGCAGGTCCGCGGGGATGAACACTGAAGCTTTCTTT.

The gene calls are TRBV5-5 and TRBJ2-1; no definite D call. This CDR3 comprises 13 residues. Trimming left V 4 bases short and J 1 base short, with 6 bases between. CDR1 and CDR2 from the germline V gene are SGHKS and YYEKEE (reference sequence). In nucleotides, the CDR3 is TGTGCCAGCAGCCCATGGTCCTACAATGAGCAGTTCTTC. It translates to CASSPWSYNEQFF.

Sample share makes this clone medium-sized (0.01 to 0.1%). The same CDR3 can be traced to other DNA sequences in this sample. This chain connects TRBV5-1 to TRBJ1-5; no firm D call. Germline CDR1 and CDR2: SGHRS and YFSETQ. The CDR3 is 13 residues long. Trimming pared 5 bases from V and 4 bases from J, leaving 10 bases between. The DNA of the CDR3 is TGCGCCAGCAGACCCGACCGTAATCAGCCCCAGCATTTT. It specifies CASRPDRNQPQHF. Drawing the rest from reference TRBV5-1 and TRBJ1-5, the complete variable domain is KAGVTQTPRYLIKTRGQQVTLSCSPISGHRSVSWYQQTPGQGLQFLFEYFSETQRNKGNFPGRFSGRQFSNSRSEMNVSTLELGDSALYLCASRPDRNQPQHFGDGTRLSIL.

The gene calls are TRBV28 and TRBJ2-1, with TRBD2 matching over 8 bases. V was clipped by 7 bases and J by 6 bases; unmatched bases: 5. The germline gives CDR1 MDHEN, CDR2 SYDVKM. The CDR3 length is 13 residues. The CDR3 sequence: CASTGRGPNEQFF. Written as DNA, the CDR3 is TGTGCCAGCACCGGGAGGGGTCCCAATGAGCAGTTCTTC. Full variable domain (missing parts from reference TRBV28 and TRBJ2-1): DVKVTQSSRYLVKRTGEKVFLECVQDMDHENMFWYRQDPGLGLRLIYFSYDVKMKEKGDIPEGYSVSREKKERFSLILESASTNQTSMYLCASTGRGPNEQFFGPGTRLTVL.

The chain carries TRBV5-5 and TRBJ1-1, with a weak D call TRBD1 (5 bases). Germline assignment: CDR1 SGHKS and CDR2 YYEKEE (reference sequence). With 1 base removed from V and 6 bases from J, the gap between germline ends came to 16 bases. This CDR3 is built from 15 residues. The CDR3 loop is CASSLSRDGGAEAFF. The CDR3 DNA reads TGTGCCAGCAGCTTGTCCCGGGACGGGGGAGCTGAAGCTTTCTTT.

The CDR3 sequence is CSFTLIGTDSYNEQFF. In DNA, the CDR3 is TGCAGCTTCACCCTTATAGGGACCGACTCCTACAATGAGCAGTTCTTC. This chain connects TRBV29-1 to TRBJ2-1; D possibly uses TRBD1 or TRBD2 (5 bases each). The V and J ends lost 8 bases and 0 bases respectively, with 20 bases between them. CDR1 and CDR2 from the germline V gene are SQVTM and ANQGSEA. The CDR3 is made up of 16 amino acids.

The CDR3 coding sequence is TGCGCCAGCAGCCAAGAAGGAGGAATGGGACGTAACACAGATACGCAGTATTTT. Translation: CASSQEGGMGRNTDTQYF. The genes are TRBV4-3 and TRBJ2-3; D is tentatively TRBD1 or TRBD2 (5 bases each). The V gene's germline CDR1 is LGHNA and CDR2 YSLEER. The CDR3 is 18 residues long. V gave up 0 bases and J gave up 2 bases, with 18 bases separating them.

This chain joins TRBV4-3 and TRBJ1-1, with D perhaps TRBD1 (5 bases). This CDR3 spans 16 amino acids. Per germline, CDR1 LGHNA and CDR2 YSLEER. V lost 0 bases to trimming and J lost 1 base, with 12 bases between them. Here the CDR3 reads CASSQDSRGENTEAFF. The CDR3 DNA sequence: TGCGCCAGCAGCCAAGATTCGAGGGGCGAGAACACTGAAGCTTTCTTT.

This chain uses TRBV30 with TRBJ1-6; D call uncertain. Trimming removed 3 bases at V and 2 bases at J, with 5 bases between. This CDR3 has 13 amino acids. CDR1 and CDR2 (germline): GTSNPN, SVGIG (reference sequence). CDR3 in DNA: TGTGCCTGGAGGGGCACCTATAATTCACCCCTCCACTTT. Protein product: CAWRGTYNSPLHF.

This clone was seen once. This chain uses TRBV19 with TRBJ2-1; D unresolved. The CDR3 is made up of 13 amino acids. Germline CDR1 reads LNHDA; CDR2 reads SQIVND (reference sequence). V dropped 10 bases and J dropped 5 bases, with 15 bases sitting between them. This CDR3 reads CATDDEIDNEQFF. DNA for the CDR3: TGTGCCACCGACGACGAAATTGACAATGAGCAGTTCTTC.

This clone was counted a few times. The chain uses TRBV10-1 and TRBJ1-1; unclear D gene. In germline, CDR1 is WNHNN, CDR2 SYGVQD (reference sequence). V was cut by 2 bases and J by 1 base, with 8 bases left in between. The CDR3 is 14 residues long. The DNA for the CDR3 is TGCGCCAGCAGTGAGATCGAGGGGAACACTGAAGCTTTCTTT. The encoded protein is CASSEIEGNTEAFF.

This clone was detected only a few times. J is TRBJ1-2 and V is TRBV19; no clear D. The germline V gene has CDR1 LNHDA and CDR2 SQIVND (reference sequence). The CDR3 loop spans 13 amino acids. The DNA of the CDR3 is TGTGCTTCGCGGGCGGCAGCCGGGGAGGGCTACACCTTC. The encoded protein is CASRAAAGEGYTF.

This sequence joins TRBV7-2 and TRBJ1-1; D not certain. The V gene lost 3 bases and the J gene lost 1 base, with 6 bases spanning the gap. Germline V gene lookup returns CDR1 SGHTA and CDR2 FQGNSA. The CDR3 is 13 amino acids. The CDR3 spells CASSLGSNTEAFF. For the CDR3, the DNA is TGTGCCAGCAGCTTGGGTTCGAACACTGAAGCTTTCTTT. Complete variable domain (other parts from reference TRBV7-2 and TRBJ1-1): GAGVSQSPSNKVTEKGKDVELRCDPISGHTALYWYRQSLGQGLEFLIYFQGNSAPDKSGLPSDRFSAERTGGSVSTLTIQRTQQEDSAVYLCASSLGSNTEAFFGQGTRLTVV.

The V call is TRBV7-6, the J call TRBJ2-3, with 10 bases lining up with TRBD2. Per the germline V gene, CDR1 is SGHVS and CDR2 is FNYEAQ. The CDR3 sequence is 15 residues long. The V and J ends lost 1 base and 5 bases, in that order; junction bases with no gene match: 3. CDR3 sequence: CASSLVSGGRDTQYF. CDR3 DNA: TGTGCCAGCAGCTTAGTTAGCGGGGGGAGAGATACGCAGTATTTT.

The rearrangement uses TRBV27 and TRBJ2-7; 7 bases map to TRBD2. V was pared by 7 bases and J by 4 bases, with 13 bases of the junction left unmatched. CDR1 MNHEY and CDR2 SMNVEV come from the germline V gene (reference sequence). There are 15 residues in the CDR3. CDR3 nucleotides: TGTGCCAGCACGGTCGAAGGCGGGGGACTTTACGAGCAGTACTTC. Protein product: CASTVEGGGLYEQYF.

This clone occurred once. The chain uses TRBV4-1 and TRBJ2-7; tentatively, D is TRBD1 (7 bases). Per germline, CDR1 MGHRA and CDR2 YSYEKL. The CDR3 is made up of 18 amino acids. Between the trimmed V and J ends, which lost 1 base and 0 bases, there was a span of 19 bases. The CDR3 DNA is TGCGCCAGCAGCCAAGCGGACTACCCCGGGGACAGCTCCTACGAGCAGTACTTC. Its translation: CASSQADYPGDSSYEQYF.

The CDR3 loop is CASSEWVDQPQHF. In DNA form, the CDR3 reads TGCGCCAGCAGTGAGTGGGTAGACCAGCCCCAGCATTTT. The gene calls are TRBV5-1 and TRBJ1-5, with unresolved D. This CDR3 comprises 13 residues. Trimming left V 5 bases short and J 7 bases short, with 13 bases between. CDR1 SGHRS and CDR2 YFSETQ come from the germline V gene.

This chain links TRBV6-5 with TRBJ1-1; D perhaps matches TRBD1 (6 bases). The CDR3 has 15 residues. V was trimmed by 3 bases and J by 2 bases, leaving 13 bases between them. Germline-derived CDR1 and CDR2 are MNHEY and SVGAGI. CDR3: CASSYQGRTNTEAFF. DNA for the CDR3: TGTGCCAGCAGTTATCAGGGGAGGACAAACACTGAAGCTTTCTTT.

The chain links TRBV9 to TRBJ2-3; a weak D match, TRBD1 (5 bases). V was cut by 0 bases and J by 5 bases, with 13 bases left in between. Germline CDR1 SGDLS, CDR2 YYNGEE. The CDR3 sequence is 15 residues long. The CDR3 sequence: CASSVDHRLGDTQYF. The DNA of the CDR3 is TGTGCCAGCAGCGTAGATCACAGGCTGGGAGATACGCAGTATTTT.

The chain has TRBV30 and TRBJ2-3; 9 nucleotides agree with TRBD2. The CDR3 is 16 residues long. Germline values: CDR1 GTSNPN, CDR2 SVGIG (reference sequence). J was trimmed by 5 bases and V by 1 base; bases with no gene match: 10. The CDR3 DNA follows: TGTGCCTGGAGTGCGATTATGGGTAGCGGGGGAGATACGCAGTATTTT. Amino acid sequence: CAWSAIMGSGGDTQYF.

The chain joins TRBV20-1 to TRBJ1-2; D unresolved. CDR3 length: 10 amino acids. Trimming cost V 4 bases and J 4 bases, with 4 bases left between them. CDR1 and CDR2 (germline): DFQATT, SNEGSKA (reference sequence). The DNA of the CDR3 is TGCAGTGCTAACACCTATGGCTACACCTTC. Amino acid sequence: CSANTYGYTF.